One sample yielded the 20 T cell receptor beta chains listed below, sequenced in a study of T cell repertoires in cytomegalovirus infection. What these receptors recognize is not known. Each CDR3 protein gets one entry after TCRdb re-called the reads with MiXCR. The sample lists 80,000 to 90,000 distinct CDR3 sequences, around 49% occurring once. The sample was CD8+ T cells from cultured PBMCs, taken from culture after CMV antigen stimulation. The receptors shown here come from a human donor in good health (CMV status not recorded). Some clones in this sample may be carry-over from other donors' samples.

The V and J genes are TRBV27 and TRBJ2-3; 13 bases agree with TRBD2. The ends lost 6 bases at V and 7 bases at J; junction bases unmatched: 7. CDR3 size: 15 residues. CDR1 is MNHEY and CDR2 is SMNVEV in the germline V gene (reference sequence). DNA of the CDR3: TGTGCCAGCAGGCGTCCGGGACTAGCGGGACATACGCAGTATTTT. Translated, it gives CASRRPGLAGHTQYF.

The genes are TRBV20-1 and TRBJ2-1; D not resolved. The CDR3 is 14 amino acids. Germline lookup yields CDR1 DFQATT and CDR2 SNEGSKA (reference sequence). V was shortened by 6 bases and J by 3 bases, with 15 bases between the two germline ends. CDR3 region: CSAPSPDNYNEQFF. The CDR3 DNA follows: TGCAGTGCCCCAAGCCCCGACAACTACAATGAGCAGTTCTTC.

V and J are TRBV6-1 and TRBJ1-5; a weak D match, TRBD1 (6 bases). Deletions cut 0 bases from V and 3 bases from J, with 12 bases between. This CDR3 spans 16 amino acids. Per germline, CDR1 MNHNS and CDR2 SASEGT. Here the CDR3 reads CASSEAIQGINQPQHF. CDR3 coding DNA: TGTGCCAGCAGTGAAGCTATACAGGGAATCAATCAGCCCCAGCATTTT.

The chain links TRBV7-2 to TRBJ2-1; a possible D gene is TRBD2 (6 bases). CDR1 is SGHTA, CDR2 FQGNSA, per germline. The germline V and J ends were trimmed by 7 bases and 8 bases, with 21 bases remaining between them. This CDR3 comprises 15 residues. CDR3 DNA sequence: TGTGCCAGCACCCCCCCCAGCGGGTGCGCGGATGAGCAGTTCTTC. Its protein product is CASTPPSGCADEQFF.

The gene calls are TRBV7-4 and TRBJ1-5; 7 nucleotides agree with TRBD1. This CDR3 contains 15 residues. V gave up 5 bases and J gave up 0 bases; unmatched junction bases: 4. Germline-derived CDR1 and CDR2 are SGHVT and SQSDAQ. The CDR3 bases are TGTGCCAGCAGCCGGGACAGTTATAGCAATCAGCCCCAGCATTTT. Its translation is CASSRDSYSNQPQHF.

The chain recombines TRBV2 with TRBJ2-5, with D possibly TRBD1 on 5 matching bases. Per the germline V gene, CDR1 is SNHLY and CDR2 is FYNNEI. V was cut by 2 bases and J by 5 bases, with 12 bases left in between. The CDR3 length is 14 residues. The CDR3 loop is CASSERQLKETQYF. The DNA of the CDR3 is TGTGCCAGCAGTGAAAGACAGTTAAAGGAGACCCAGTACTTC.

This chain joins TRBV6-5 and TRBJ2-1; D ambiguous. CDR3 length: 14 residues. Trimming stripped 5 bases from V and 7 bases from J, with 15 bases between. Germline V gene sequence: CDR1 MNHEY, CDR2 SVGAGI. The CDR3 sequence: CASSAAGSVNEQFF. The CDR3 region has the DNA TGTGCCAGCAGTGCAGCCGGGTCTGTTAATGAGCAGTTCTTC.

This clonotype was counted between two and nine times. The chain has TRBV27 and TRBJ1-4; no clear D gene. Germline V gene sequence: CDR1 MNHEY, CDR2 SMNVEV (reference sequence). The CDR3 contains 16 residues. Trimming removed 2 bases from V and 2 bases from J, with 12 bases in between. CDR3 in amino acids: CASSLAATSTNEKLFF. The CDR3 DNA reads as TGTGCCAGCAGTTTAGCTGCCACTTCCACTAATGAAAAACTGTTTTTT.

DNA of the CDR3: TGTGCCAGCAGAACCGGGACTAGCGGCCTGCGGGGCGCCCAGTACTTC. It specifies CASRTGTSGLRGAQYF. The J gene is TRBJ2-5, the V gene TRBV12-3 or TRBV12-4, with TRBD2 matching 11 bases. The CDR3 totals 16 residues. With V trimmed by 6 bases and J by 9 bases, 15 bases remained unmatched.

V gene TRBV6-6 combines with J gene TRBJ1-5; D call uncertain. The CDR3 has 14 amino acids. Germline V lookup: CDR1 MNHNY, CDR2 SVGAGI (reference sequence). V lost 0 bases and J 4 bases, leaving 7 bases between the germline ends. CDR3 bases: TGTGCCAGCAGTTACTCCGACCGAAATCAGCCCCAGCATTTT. Translation gives CASSYSDRNQPQHF.

This chain joins TRBV7-2 and TRBJ2-5; 8 bases are shared with TRBD1. V lost 2 bases, J lost 3 bases, and 5 bases stayed unmatched. The CDR3 length is 15 residues. CDR1 is SGHTA and CDR2 is FQGNSA in the germline V gene. The CDR3: CASSLWQGAEETQYF. The CDR3 DNA follows: TGTGCCAGCAGCTTATGGCAGGGGGCAGAAGAGACCCAGTACTTC.

The gene calls are TRBV2 and TRBJ2-5, with D maybe TRBD2 (6 bases). The CDR3 extends over 14 amino acids. Germline loops: CDR1 SNHLY, CDR2 FYNNEI. V shed 7 bases and J shed 5 bases, with 17 bases lying between them. CDR3 nucleotides: TGTGCCAGCACTCCTCTGGGCGGAGGGGAGACCCAGTACTTC. The encoded protein is CASTPLGGGETQYF.

The sample holds one count of this clonotype. The V gene is TRBV6-5, the J gene TRBJ2-7, with 9 bases that match TRBD1. The CDR3 loop spans 14 amino acids. Germline CDR1 is MNHEY and CDR2 is SVGAGI. Trimming took 5 bases from V and 5 from J; bases not matched to a gene: 7. The CDR3 nucleotides are TGTGCCAGCAGTCCCTTCGGACAGGGGAACGAGCAGTACTTC. It codes for CASSPFGQGNEQYF.

The chain carries TRBV28 and TRBJ1-5; D perhaps matches TRBD1 (5 bases). With 7 bases removed from V and 0 bases from J, the gap between germline ends came to 16 bases. The CDR3 is made up of 16 amino acids. Germline V gene lookup returns CDR1 MDHEN and CDR2 SYDVKM. The CDR3 reads CASKMGPPGSNQPQHF. In DNA, the CDR3 is TGTGCCAGCAAGATGGGGCCGCCAGGTAGCAATCAGCCCCAGCATTTT.

In its sample, this clonotype was seen a few times. V and J are TRBV4-1 and TRBJ1-1, with D maybe TRBD1 (5 bases). V gave up 5 bases and J gave up 1 base, with 14 bases separating them. There are 15 residues in the CDR3. Germline CDR1 is MGHRA and CDR2 is YSYEKL. The CDR3 coding sequence is TGCGCCAGCAGCGACAACAGAGGGGCGAACACTGAAGCTTTCTTT. Residues: CASSDNRGANTEAFF.

The chain is built from TRBV3-1 and TRBJ1-2; TRBD1 matches at 8 bases. V trimming: 2 bases; J trimming: 3 bases; junction bases outside the gene matches: 2. In germline, CDR1 is LGHDT, CDR2 YNNKEL (reference sequence). CDR3 length: 14 residues. This chain's CDR3 is CASSQPDRDYGYTF. The CDR3 bases are TGTGCCAGCAGCCAACCGGACAGGGACTATGGCTACACCTTC.

The sample holds a few counts of this clonotype. V gene TRBV7-6 combines with J gene TRBJ1-2; D unclear. This CDR3 is built from 14 residues. Trimming left V 2 bases short and J 2 bases short, with 9 bases between. In germline, CDR1 is SGHVS, CDR2 FNYEAQ. The CDR3 bases are TGTGCCAGCAGCTTATGGAACGACAACTATGGCTACACCTTC. Protein sequence: CASSLWNDNYGYTF.

The chain is built from TRBV28 and TRBJ2-5; D is uncertain. The germline V gene encodes CDR1 MDHEN and CDR2 SYDVKM. V shed 2 bases and J shed 4 bases, with 8 bases lying between them. The CDR3 covers 13 residues. DNA for the CDR3: TGTGCCAGCAGTTTAATTGGGTTAGAGACCCAGTACTTC. Translated: CASSLIGLETQYF.

This clonotype was seen more than once but under ten times. This chain uses TRBV7-2 with TRBJ1-6, with D unresolved. Trimming took off 5 bases at V and 7 bases at J, with 15 bases between the two ends. Germline V gene sequence: CDR1 SGHTA, CDR2 FQGNSA. This CDR3 comprises 15 residues. CDR3 in DNA: TGTGCCAGCAGCCCCAAAGATCAAGGAAATTCACCCCTCCACTTT. Translation gives CASSPKDQGNSPLHF.

The chain uses TRBV7-6 and TRBJ2-3; possibly TRBD1 for D (6 bases). Germline lookup yields CDR1 SGHVS and CDR2 FNYEAQ. V was trimmed by 8 bases and J by 0 bases, leaving 18 bases between them. This CDR3 has 16 amino acids. CDR3 DNA: TGTGCCAGCTCTGCGACAGGTTTTACTAGCACAGATACGCAGTATTTT. Protein: CASSATGFTSTDTQYF.